These T cell receptor beta chains were read from a single sample in a study of shared T cell receptors in the human thymus. The data were produced by immunoSEQ multiplex PCR, yet TCRdb's version contains in-frame clones alone and is incomplete. Among around 730,000 clones listed, 70% to 90% were seen once. This same sample was also taken into another study, of human thymus T cells.

Sequencing was performed on thymocytes. All receptors derive from a girl under three years old with a congenital heart defect. Both conserved end residues are part of each CDR3. The order of the fields is V gene, J gene, CDR3 protein.

V gene: TRBV27; J gene: -; CDR3 protein: CASSPRDRTYYEQYF
V gene: TRBV5-8; J gene: TRBJ2-7; CDR3 protein: CASSLDSGSTYEQYF
V gene: TRBV11-2; J gene: TRBJ2-2; CDR3 protein: CASSHNPGSRSTGELFF
V gene: TRBV4-2; J gene: TRBJ1-1; CDR3 protein: CASSQDGEVPRGQGKIFDTEAFF
V gene: TRBV9; J gene: TRBJ2-5; CDR3 protein: CASSPPRASGGARETQYF
V gene: TRBV6-5; J gene: TRBJ2-7; CDR3 protein: CASSRANGRSYEQYF
V gene: TRBV9; J gene: TRBJ1-5; CDR3 protein: CASSADYDRDQPQHF
V gene: TRBV5-1; J gene: TRBJ1-1; CDR3 protein: CASSLYRGRGNTEAFF
V gene: TRBV4-1; J gene: TRBJ2-5; CDR3 protein: CASSQVGDRALEETQYF
V gene: TRBV15; J gene: TRBJ2-6; CDR3 protein: CATSRDRRTARISGANVLTF
V gene: TRBV7-2; J gene: TRBJ2-7; CDR3 protein: CASSLFRSSGEQNSYEQYF
V gene: TRBV10-3; J gene: TRBJ1-1; CDR3 protein: CAIRKPGTVNTEAFF
V gene: TRBV6-5; J gene: TRBJ1-2; CDR3 protein: CASRYYRGDYGYTF
V gene: TRBV6-4; J gene: TRBJ1-1; CDR3 protein: CASSDSSKNTEAFF
V gene: TRBV2; J gene: TRBJ1-2; CDR3 protein: CARHPQGYDYGYTF
V gene: TRBV9; J gene: TRBJ2-3; CDR3 protein: CASSGYTAGPLSGTSTQYF
V gene: TRBV10-1; J gene: TRBJ2-5; CDR3 protein: CASSKGRETQYF
V gene: TRBV7-9; J gene: TRBJ2-3; CDR3 protein: CASSHGTGAPGDTQYF
V gene: TRBV10-3; J gene: TRBJ2-1; CDR3 protein: CAISESTRQTYNEQFF
V gene: TRBV6-5; J gene: TRBJ2-7; CDR3 protein: CASSYSMGQGSREQYF
V gene: TRBV4-2; J gene: TRBJ2-3; CDR3 protein: CASSQATSGGVDTDTQYF
V gene: TRBV5-1; J gene: TRBJ1-4; CDR3 protein: CASSLGVGRGENEKLFF
V gene: TRBV7-4; J gene: TRBJ1-2; CDR3 protein: CASSLGQKDYGYTF
V gene: TRBV2; J gene: TRBJ2-7; CDR3 protein: CASSQGGFSYEQYF
V gene: TRBV4-3; J gene: TRBJ1-1; CDR3 protein: CASSQGPAQDTEAFF
V gene: TRBV10-3; J gene: TRBJ2-3; CDR3 protein: CAISEPRLGTDTQYF
V gene: TRBV19; J gene: TRBJ1-6; CDR3 protein: CATTTPGTQHSPLHF
V gene: TRBV12-5; J gene: TRBJ1-2; CDR3 protein: CASGNTYGYTF
V gene: TRBV2; J gene: TRBJ2-1; CDR3 protein: CASTLPTGGCEQFF
V gene: TRBV15; J gene: TRBJ1-5; CDR3 protein: CATSRPDWTGEVGPQHF
V gene: TRBV2; J gene: TRBJ2-3; CDR3 protein: CASSEGGDRAPDTQYF
V gene: TRBV7-9; J gene: TRBJ1-1; CDR3 protein: CASSPETQENQAFF
V gene: TRBV15; J gene: TRBJ1-5; CDR3 protein: CATSNRQGTLLNQPQHF
V gene: TRBV5-5; J gene: TRBJ1-6; CDR3 protein: CASSLVGNLDNSPLHF
V gene: TRBV27; J gene: TRBJ1-1; CDR3 protein: CASSFPWNTEAFF
V gene: TRBV25-1; J gene: TRBJ2-7; CDR3 protein: CASSAFYEQYF
V gene: TRBV5-1; J gene: TRBJ2-1; CDR3 protein: CASRCQRGEDYNEQFF
V gene: TRBV18; J gene: TRBJ2-7; CDR3 protein: CASSPRDRGYEQYF
V gene: TRBV19; J gene: TRBJ2-5; CDR3 protein: CASSTLPGGTQETQYF
V gene: TRBV12-5; J gene: TRBJ1-3; CDR3 protein: CASGLGRQRNTIYF
V gene: TRBV12-1; J gene: TRBJ1-6; CDR3 protein: CARPRQHPHTHSPLHF
V gene: TRBV7-6; J gene: TRBJ1-6; CDR3 protein: CASSAGGRDNSPLHF
V gene: TRBV9; J gene: TRBJ1-2; CDR3 protein: CAGSVEQGIGYTF
V gene: TRBV21-1; J gene: TRBJ1-2; CDR3 protein: CASSKGEQPRTGGNYGYTF
V gene: TRBV30; J gene: TRBJ1-2; CDR3 protein: CAWSRGRENGYTF
V gene: TRBV25-1; J gene: TRBJ2-3; CDR3 protein: CASSEQTGFPSTDTQYF
V gene: TRBV7-9; J gene: TRBJ1-1; CDR3 protein: CASSDLHRDTEAFF
V gene: TRBV7-6; J gene: TRBJ1-2; CDR3 protein: CASSPRTGDSLGYTF
V gene: TRBV9; J gene: TRBJ1-6; CDR3 protein: CASSVGQGELGGSPLHF
V gene: TRBV6-1; J gene: TRBJ2-7; CDR3 protein: CASSEFGVAGQGPLNYEQYF
V gene: TRBV7-9; J gene: TRBJ2-7; CDR3 protein: CASSSQQFSQYEQYF
V gene: TRBV27; J gene: TRBJ1-6; CDR3 protein: CASSLNPQEFNSPLHF
V gene: TRBV7-3; J gene: TRBJ1-1; CDR3 protein: CASSLRHILNTEAFF
V gene: TRBV6-5; J gene: TRBJ1-5; CDR3 protein: CASSYVRAPNQPQHF
V gene: TRBV7-8; J gene: TRBJ1-4; CDR3 protein: CASSSLDSNEKLFF
V gene: TRBV11-2; J gene: TRBJ1-3; CDR3 protein: CASSLGPDSGNTIYF
V gene: TRBV7-8; J gene: TRBJ1-6; CDR3 protein: CASSLEAESSYNSPLHF
V gene: TRBV2; J gene: TRBJ1-1; CDR3 protein: CASSIRTVIEMNTEAFF